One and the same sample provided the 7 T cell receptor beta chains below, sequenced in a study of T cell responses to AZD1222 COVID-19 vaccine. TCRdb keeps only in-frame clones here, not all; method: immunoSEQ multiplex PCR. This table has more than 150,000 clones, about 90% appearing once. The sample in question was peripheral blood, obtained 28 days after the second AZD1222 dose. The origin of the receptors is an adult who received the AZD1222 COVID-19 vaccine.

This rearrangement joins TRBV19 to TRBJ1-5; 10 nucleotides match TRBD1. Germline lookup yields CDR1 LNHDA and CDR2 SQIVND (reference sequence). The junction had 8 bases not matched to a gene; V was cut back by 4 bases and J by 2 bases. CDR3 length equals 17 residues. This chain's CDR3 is CASSTLGQGIGNQPQHF. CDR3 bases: TGTGCCAGTAGTACCCTGGGACAGGGGATCGGCAATCAGCCCCAGCATTTT.

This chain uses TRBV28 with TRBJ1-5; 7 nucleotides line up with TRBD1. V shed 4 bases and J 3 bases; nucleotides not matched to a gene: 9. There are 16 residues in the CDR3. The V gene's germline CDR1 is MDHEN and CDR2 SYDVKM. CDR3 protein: CASSSGGGGLNQPQHF. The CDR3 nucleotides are TGTGCCAGCAGTTCAGGGGGGGGAGGGCTCAATCAGCCCCAGCATTTT.

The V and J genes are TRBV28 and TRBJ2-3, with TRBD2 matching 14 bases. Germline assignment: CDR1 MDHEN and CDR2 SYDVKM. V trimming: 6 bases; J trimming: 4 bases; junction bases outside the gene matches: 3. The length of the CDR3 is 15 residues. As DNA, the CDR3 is TGTGCCAGCAGGGGACTAGCGGGAGTCCCAGATACGCAGTATTTT. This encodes CASRGLAGVPDTQYF. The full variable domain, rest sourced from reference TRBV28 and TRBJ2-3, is DVKVTQSSRYLVKRTGEKVFLECVQDMDHENMFWYRQDPGLGLRLIYFSYDVKMKEKGDIPEGYSVSREKKERFSLILESASTNQTSMYLCASRGLAGVPDTQYFGPGTRLTVL.

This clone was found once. Written as DNA, the CDR3 is TGTGCCAGTAGTAGTCCCTCAGCAGCGGGCCACTACAATGAGCAGTTCTTC. It yields the protein CASSSPSAAGHYNEQFF. The chain employs TRBV19 and TRBJ2-1; the D gene is possibly TRBD2 (6 bases). V lost 4 bases and J 3 bases, leaving 19 bases between the germline ends. Germline V gene lookup returns CDR1 LNHDA and CDR2 SQIVND (reference sequence). CDR3 length equals 17 residues.

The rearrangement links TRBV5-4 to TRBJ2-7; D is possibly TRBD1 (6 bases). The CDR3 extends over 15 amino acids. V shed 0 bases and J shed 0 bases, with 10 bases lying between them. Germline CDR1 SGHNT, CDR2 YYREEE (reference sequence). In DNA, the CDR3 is TGTGCCAGCAGCTTGGAGGGACAAAGCTCCTACGAGCAGTACTTC. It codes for CASSLEGQSSYEQYF.

The CDR3 DNA is TGTGCCAGCAGTTCCCTACAGGGCGTGGGGGGCTACACCTTC. This translates into CASSSLQGVGGYTF. The chain joins TRBV5-8 to TRBJ1-2, with D possibly matching TRBD1 (6 bases). Trimming cost V 5 bases and J 8 bases, with 19 bases left between them. The CDR3 sequence is 14 residues long. CDR1 and CDR2 from the germline V gene are SGHTS and YDEGEE.

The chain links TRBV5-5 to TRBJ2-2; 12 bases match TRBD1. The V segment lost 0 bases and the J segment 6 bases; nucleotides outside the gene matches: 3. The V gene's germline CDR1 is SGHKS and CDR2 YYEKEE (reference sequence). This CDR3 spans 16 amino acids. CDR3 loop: CASSLARDRGPGELFF. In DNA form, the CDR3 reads TGTGCCAGCAGCTTGGCTCGGGACAGGGGGCCCGGGGAGCTGTTTTTT.